This is a list of T cell receptor beta chains from one sample in a study of T cell repertoires in ileal Crohn's disease. Clones were sequenced by immunoSEQ multiplex PCR, and TCRdb holds only the in-frame ones, with some missing. The sample yields about 5,400 clones, 82% seen once. The sequenced sample consisted of ileal tissue. These TCRs come from an adult with Crohn's disease. CDR3s include the opening cysteine and the closing phenylalanine or tryptophan. The order of the fields is clone size, V gene, D gene, J gene, CDR3 protein, CDR3 DNA. D genes are given only for firm matches. Clone size is shown for a subset of rows, as once, few, many or a class of expanded clone.

abundance: .; v_gene: TRBV6-4; d_gene: .; j_gene: TRBJ2-3; CDR3aa: CASSDSEGATDTQYF; CDR3nt: TGTGCCAGCAGTGACTCGGAGGGAGCCACAGATACGCAGTATTTT
abundance: once; v_gene: TRBV30; d_gene: TRBD2; j_gene: TRBJ2-3; CDR3aa: CAWMPTSGTTDTQYF; CDR3nt: TGTGCCTGGATGCCGACTAGCGGGACTACAGATACGCAGTATTTT
abundance: once; v_gene: TRBV11-3; d_gene: TRBD1; j_gene: TRBJ2-3; CDR3aa: CASSLGDRVNSDTQYF; CDR3nt: TGTGCCAGCAGCTTAGGCGACAGGGTCAACAGCGATACGCAGTATTTT
abundance: .; v_gene: TRBV9; d_gene: .; j_gene: TRBJ2-1; CDR3aa: CASSGGLGGLEQFF; CDR3nt: TGTGCCAGCAGCGGGGGACTGGGGGGTCTTGAGCAGTTCTTC
abundance: .; v_gene: TRBV11-3; d_gene: .; j_gene: TRBJ2-3; CDR3aa: CASSFGTGEADTQYF; CDR3nt: TGTGCCAGCAGCTTCGGGACCGGGGAGGCTGATACGCAGTATTTT
abundance: .; v_gene: TRBV11-2; d_gene: TRBD1; j_gene: TRBJ2-1; CDR3aa: CASSEPGQGALRPQFF; CDR3nt: TGTGCCAGCAGCGAACCTGGACAGGGGGCTTTACGTCCCCAGTTCTTC
abundance: few; v_gene: TRBV19; d_gene: TRBD2; j_gene: TRBJ2-7; CDR3aa: CASRTSHDGEQYF; CDR3nt: TGTGCCAGCCGGACTAGCCACGACGGCGAGCAGTACTTC
abundance: few; v_gene: TRBV7-9; d_gene: .; j_gene: TRBJ2-7; CDR3aa: CASSRTGYEQYF; CDR3nt: TGTGCCAGCAGCCGAACGGGATACGAGCAGTACTTC
abundance: once; v_gene: TRBV6-1; d_gene: .; j_gene: TRBJ1-3; CDR3aa: CASVDLYGNTIYF; CDR3nt: TGTGCCAGCGTGGATTTGTACGGAAACACCATATATTTT
abundance: .; v_gene: TRBV29-1; d_gene: .; j_gene: TRBJ1-4; CDR3aa: CSVGVRGATNEKLFF; CDR3nt: TGCAGCGTCGGGGTTAGAGGGGCAACTAATGAAAAACTGTTTTTT
abundance: .; v_gene: TRBV6-1; d_gene: TRBD2; j_gene: TRBJ2-5; CDR3aa: CASSETSGGAETQYF; CDR3nt: TGTGCCAGCAGTGAGACTAGCGGGGGGGCAGAGACCCAGTACTTC
abundance: .; v_gene: TRBV5-6; d_gene: .; j_gene: TRBJ2-1; CDR3aa: CASSTEGGGLDEQFF; CDR3nt: TGTGCCAGCAGCACAGAGGGGGGGGGATTGGATGAGCAGTTCTTC
abundance: .; v_gene: TRBV7-9; d_gene: .; j_gene: TRBJ1-6; CDR3aa: CASSRGQGFYNSPLHF; CDR3nt: TGTGCCAGCAGCAGGGGCCAGGGATTCTATAATTCACCCCTCCACTTT
abundance: once; v_gene: TRBV6-6; d_gene: .; j_gene: TRBJ1-5; CDR3aa: CAISNSDRNQPQHF; CDR3nt: TGTGCCATCTCTAATAGTGATCGCAATCAGCCCCAGCATTTT
abundance: .; v_gene: TRBV4-1; d_gene: .; j_gene: TRBJ2-5; CDR3aa: CASSQATSNQETQYF; CDR3nt: TGCGCCAGCAGCCAAGCTACAAGTAATCAAGAGACCCAGTACTTC
abundance: .; v_gene: TRBV6-5; d_gene: .; j_gene: TRBJ1-2; CDR3aa: CASSYGGALSYGYTF; CDR3nt: TGTGCCAGCAGTTACGGGGGGGCTCTGAGCTATGGCTACACCTTC
abundance: .; v_gene: TRBV28; d_gene: .; j_gene: TRBJ2-3; CDR3aa: CASSLWRGTSTDTQYF; CDR3nt: TGTGCCAGCAGTTTGTGGAGGGGGACTAGCACAGATACGCAGTATTTT
abundance: .; v_gene: TRBV19; d_gene: .; j_gene: TRBJ1-4; CDR3aa: CASSRDRPTNEKLFF; CDR3nt: TGTGCCAGTAGCCGGGACCGACCAACTAATGAAAAACTGTTTTTT
abundance: .; v_gene: TRBV15; d_gene: .; j_gene: TRBJ2-2; CDR3aa: CATSRDRGAAGELFF; CDR3nt: TGTGCCACCAGCAGAGACCGGGGCGCGGCCGGGGAGCTGTTTTTT
abundance: few; v_gene: TRBV27; d_gene: .; j_gene: TRBJ2-1; CDR3aa: CASSLSALRLELPGDEQFF; CDR3nt: TGTGCCAGCAGTTTATCGGCCTTAAGATTAGAGCTCCCCGGGGATGAGCAGTTCTTC
abundance: .; v_gene: TRBV5-4; d_gene: .; j_gene: TRBJ2-2; CDR3aa: CASSYYRGTGELFF; CDR3nt: TGTGCCAGCAGCTATTATAGGGGTACCGGGGAGCTGTTTTTT
abundance: .; v_gene: TRBV6-4; d_gene: TRBD2; j_gene: TRBJ2-1; CDR3aa: CASTPDSGSANEQFF; CDR3nt: TGTGCCAGCACCCCAGATAGCGGGAGCGCTAATGAGCAGTTCTTC
abundance: .; v_gene: TRBV30; d_gene: .; j_gene: TRBJ1-2; CDR3aa: CAWKLGGAPYGYTF; CDR3nt: TGTGCCTGGAAATTAGGGGGGGCCCCTTATGGCTACACCTTC
abundance: once; v_gene: TRBV25-1; d_gene: .; j_gene: TRBJ2-3; CDR3aa: CASRRGGTDTQYF; CDR3nt: TGTGCCAGCAGGAGAGGGGGTACAGATACGCAGTATTTT
abundance: .; v_gene: TRBV10-1; d_gene: .; j_gene: TRBJ1-5; CDR3aa: CASSVEMRCRQPQHF; CDR3nt: TGCGCCAGCAGTGTGGAGATGAGGTGCCGTCAGCCCCAGCATTTT
abundance: .; v_gene: TRBV6-1; d_gene: .; j_gene: TRBJ2-7; CDR3aa: CASSDVTVYEQYF; CDR3nt: TGTGCCAGCAGTGACGTGACAGTCTACGAGCAGTACTTC